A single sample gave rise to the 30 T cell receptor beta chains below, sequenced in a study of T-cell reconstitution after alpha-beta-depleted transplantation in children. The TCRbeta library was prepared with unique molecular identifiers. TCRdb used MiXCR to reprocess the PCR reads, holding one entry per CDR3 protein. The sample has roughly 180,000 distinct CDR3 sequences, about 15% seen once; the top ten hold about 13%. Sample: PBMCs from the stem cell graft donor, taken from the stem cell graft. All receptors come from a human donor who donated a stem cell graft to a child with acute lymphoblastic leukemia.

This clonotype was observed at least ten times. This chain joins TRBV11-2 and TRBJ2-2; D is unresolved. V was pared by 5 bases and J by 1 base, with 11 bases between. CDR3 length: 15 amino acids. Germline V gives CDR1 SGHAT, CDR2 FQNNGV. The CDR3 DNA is TGTGCCAGCAGCCGGACCGGACGGAACACCGGGGAGCTGTTTTTT. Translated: CASSRTGRNTGELFF.

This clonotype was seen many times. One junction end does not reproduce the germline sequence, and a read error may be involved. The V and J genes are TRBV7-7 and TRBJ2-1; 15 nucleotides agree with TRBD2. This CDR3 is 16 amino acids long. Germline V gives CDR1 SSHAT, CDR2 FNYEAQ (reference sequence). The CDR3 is CASSSGLAGGGAEQFF. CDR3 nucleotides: TGTGCTAGCAGCTCGGGACTAGCGGGAGGAGGCGCTGAGCAGTTCTTC.

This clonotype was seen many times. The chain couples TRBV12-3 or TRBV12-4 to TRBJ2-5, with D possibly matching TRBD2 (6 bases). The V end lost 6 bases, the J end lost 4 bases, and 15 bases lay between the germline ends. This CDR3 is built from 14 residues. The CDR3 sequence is CASRREGGTETQYF. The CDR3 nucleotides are TGTGCCAGCAGAAGAGAGGGAGGTACAGAGACCCAGTACTTC.

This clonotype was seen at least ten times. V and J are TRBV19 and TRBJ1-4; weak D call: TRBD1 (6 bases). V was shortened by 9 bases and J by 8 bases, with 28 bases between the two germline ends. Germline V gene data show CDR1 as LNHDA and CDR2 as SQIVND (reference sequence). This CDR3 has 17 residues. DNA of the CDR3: TGTGCCAGCAGTCCCTGGGCTAGGGGGATGGTTCGGGAAAAACTGTTTTTT. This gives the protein CASSPWARGMVREKLFF. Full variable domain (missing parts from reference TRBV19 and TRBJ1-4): DGGITQSPKYLFRKEGQNVTLSCEQNLNHDAMYWYRQDPGQGLRLIYYSQIVNDFQKGDIAEGYSVSREKKESFPLTVTSAQKNPTAFYLCASSPWARGMVREKLFFGSGTQLSVL.

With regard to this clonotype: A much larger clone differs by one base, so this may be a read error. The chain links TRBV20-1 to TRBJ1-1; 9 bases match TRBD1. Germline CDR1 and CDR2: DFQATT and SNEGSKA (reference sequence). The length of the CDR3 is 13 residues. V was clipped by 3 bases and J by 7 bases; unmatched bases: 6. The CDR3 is CSASQPGQGEAFF. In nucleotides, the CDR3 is TGCAGTGCTAGCCAACCGGGACAGGGTGAAGCTTTCTTT.

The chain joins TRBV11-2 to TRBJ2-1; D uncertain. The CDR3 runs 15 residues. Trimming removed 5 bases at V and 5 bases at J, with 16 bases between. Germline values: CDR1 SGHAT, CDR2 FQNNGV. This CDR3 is CASSEIGGRDNEQFF. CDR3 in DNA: TGTGCCAGCAGCGAGATCGGTGGACGAGACAATGAGCAGTTCTTC.

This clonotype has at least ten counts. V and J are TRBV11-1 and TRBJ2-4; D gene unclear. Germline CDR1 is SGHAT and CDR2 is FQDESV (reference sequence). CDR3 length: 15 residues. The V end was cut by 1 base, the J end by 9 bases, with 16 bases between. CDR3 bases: TGTGCCAGCAGCTTAGGGGCGGAGTTCTGGGGCATTCAGTACTTC. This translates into CASSLGAEFWGIQYF.

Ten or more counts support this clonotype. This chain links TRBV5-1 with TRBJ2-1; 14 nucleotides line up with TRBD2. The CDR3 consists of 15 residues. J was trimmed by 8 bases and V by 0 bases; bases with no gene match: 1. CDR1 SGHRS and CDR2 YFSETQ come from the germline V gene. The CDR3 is CASSLEGLAGDEQFF. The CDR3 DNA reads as TGCGCCAGCAGCTTGGAGGGACTAGCGGGAGATGAGCAGTTCTTC.

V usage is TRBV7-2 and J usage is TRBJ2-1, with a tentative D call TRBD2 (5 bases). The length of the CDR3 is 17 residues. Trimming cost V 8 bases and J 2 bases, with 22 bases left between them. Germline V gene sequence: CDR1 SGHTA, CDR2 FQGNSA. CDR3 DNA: TGTGCCAGCCAAATCGGTAGGACTTCCCGGGCCTACAATGAGCAGTTCTTC. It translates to CASQIGRTSRAYNEQFF. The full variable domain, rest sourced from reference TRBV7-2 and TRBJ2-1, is GAGVSQSPSNKVTEKGKDVELRCDPISGHTALYWYRQSLGQGLEFLIYFQGNSAPDKSGLPSDRFSAERTGGSVSTLTIQRTQQEDSAVYLCASQIGRTSRAYNEQFFGPGTRLTVL.

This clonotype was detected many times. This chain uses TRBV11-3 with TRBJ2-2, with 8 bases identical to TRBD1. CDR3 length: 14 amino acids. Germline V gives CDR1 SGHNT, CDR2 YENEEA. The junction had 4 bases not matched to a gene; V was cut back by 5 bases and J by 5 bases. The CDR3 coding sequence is TGTGCCAGCAGCGGACAGGGCCTTACCGGGGAGCTGTTTTTT. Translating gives CASSGQGLTGELFF.

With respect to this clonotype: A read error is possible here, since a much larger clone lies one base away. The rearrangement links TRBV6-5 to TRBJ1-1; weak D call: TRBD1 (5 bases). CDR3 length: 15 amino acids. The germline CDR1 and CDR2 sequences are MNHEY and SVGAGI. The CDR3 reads CASSYSGRQNTEALF. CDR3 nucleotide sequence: TGTGCCAGCAGTTACTCGGGGCGGCAGAACACTGAAGCTTTATTT.

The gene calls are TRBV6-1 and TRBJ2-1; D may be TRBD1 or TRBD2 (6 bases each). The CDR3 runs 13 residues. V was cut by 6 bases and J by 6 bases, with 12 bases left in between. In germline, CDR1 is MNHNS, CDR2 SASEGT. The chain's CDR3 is CASRGAGRNEQFF. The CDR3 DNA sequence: TGTGCCAGCAGGGGGGCGGGACGCAATGAGCAGTTCTTC.

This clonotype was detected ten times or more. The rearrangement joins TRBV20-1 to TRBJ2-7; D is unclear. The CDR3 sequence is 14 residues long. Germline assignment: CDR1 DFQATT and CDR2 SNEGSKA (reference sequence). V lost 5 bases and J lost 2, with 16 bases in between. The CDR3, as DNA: TGCAGTGCTTTAGGACCCCATAGAGCCTACGAGCAGTACTTC. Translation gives CSALGPHRAYEQYF.

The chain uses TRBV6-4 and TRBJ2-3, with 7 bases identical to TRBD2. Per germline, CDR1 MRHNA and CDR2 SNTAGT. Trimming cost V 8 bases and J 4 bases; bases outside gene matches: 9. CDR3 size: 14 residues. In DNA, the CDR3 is TGTGCCAGCTCCATTGAGGGAGGGTCAGATACGCAGTATTTT. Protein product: CASSIEGGSDTQYF.

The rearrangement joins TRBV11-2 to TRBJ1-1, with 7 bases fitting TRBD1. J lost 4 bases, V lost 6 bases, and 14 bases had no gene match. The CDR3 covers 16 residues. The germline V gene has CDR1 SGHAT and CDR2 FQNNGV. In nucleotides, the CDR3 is TGTGCCAGCAGAAGACAGGGATCGACCCGCGGCACTGAAGCTTTCTTT. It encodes CASRRQGSTRGTEAFF.

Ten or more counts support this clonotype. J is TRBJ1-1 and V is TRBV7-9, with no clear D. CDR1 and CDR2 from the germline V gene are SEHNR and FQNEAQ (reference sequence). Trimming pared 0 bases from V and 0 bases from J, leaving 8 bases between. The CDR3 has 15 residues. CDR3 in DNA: TGTGCCAGCAGCTTAGCCCCAGCCATGAACACTGAAGCTTTCTTT. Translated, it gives CASSLAPAMNTEAFF.

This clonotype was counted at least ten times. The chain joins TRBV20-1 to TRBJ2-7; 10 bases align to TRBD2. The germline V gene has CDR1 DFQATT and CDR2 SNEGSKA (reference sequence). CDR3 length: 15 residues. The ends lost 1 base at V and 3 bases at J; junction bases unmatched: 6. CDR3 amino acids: CSARGESGRVYEQYF. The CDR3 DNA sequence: TGCAGTGCTAGAGGAGAAAGCGGGAGGGTCTACGAGCAGTACTTC.

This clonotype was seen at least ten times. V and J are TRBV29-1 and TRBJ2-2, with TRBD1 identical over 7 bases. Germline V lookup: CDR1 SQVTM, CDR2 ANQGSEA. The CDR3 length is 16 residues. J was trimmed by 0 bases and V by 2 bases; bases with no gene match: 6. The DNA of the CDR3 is TGCAGCGTTGAATGGGGCCAGGGGGCGAACACCGGGGAGCTGTTTTTT. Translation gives CSVEWGQGANTGELFF.

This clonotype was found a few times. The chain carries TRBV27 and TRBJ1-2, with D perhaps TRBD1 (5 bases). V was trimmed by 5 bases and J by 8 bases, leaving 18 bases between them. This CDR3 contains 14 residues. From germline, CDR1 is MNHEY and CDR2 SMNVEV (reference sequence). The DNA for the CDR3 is TGTGCCAGCAGTCCACAGTTCCTTGGGGGGGGCTACACCTTC. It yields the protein CASSPQFLGGGYTF.

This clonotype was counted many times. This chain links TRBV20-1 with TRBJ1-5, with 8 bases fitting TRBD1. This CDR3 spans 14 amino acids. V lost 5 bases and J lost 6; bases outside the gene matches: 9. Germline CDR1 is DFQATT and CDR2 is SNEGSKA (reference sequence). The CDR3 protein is CSAFTRTGFQPQHF. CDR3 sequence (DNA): TGCAGTGCTTTTACTCGGACAGGGTTTCAGCCCCAGCATTTT.

The CDR3 spells CASRGLAGTDTQYF. CDR3 nucleotide sequence: TGTGCCAGCAGAGGACTAGCGGGCACAGATACGCAGTATTTT. This chain joins TRBV2 and TRBJ2-3, with TRBD2 matching over 10 bases. The V and J ends lost 6 bases and 1 base, in that order; junction bases with no gene match: 1. The CDR3 has 14 amino acids. CDR1 SNHLY and CDR2 FYNNEI come from the germline V gene.

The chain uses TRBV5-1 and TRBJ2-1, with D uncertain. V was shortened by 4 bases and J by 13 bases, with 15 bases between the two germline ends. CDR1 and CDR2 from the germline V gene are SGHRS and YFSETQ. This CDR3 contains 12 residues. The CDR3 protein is CASSLTQETQFF. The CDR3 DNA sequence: TGCGCCAGCAGCCTGACACAAGAGACCCAGTTCTTC.

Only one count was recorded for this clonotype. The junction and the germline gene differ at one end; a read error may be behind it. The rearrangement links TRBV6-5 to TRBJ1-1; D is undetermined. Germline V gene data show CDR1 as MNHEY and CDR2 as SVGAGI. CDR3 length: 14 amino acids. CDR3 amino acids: CASSYPTSGTEAFF. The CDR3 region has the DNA TGTGCCAGCAGTTACCCGACCAGCGGAACTGAAGCTTTCTTC.

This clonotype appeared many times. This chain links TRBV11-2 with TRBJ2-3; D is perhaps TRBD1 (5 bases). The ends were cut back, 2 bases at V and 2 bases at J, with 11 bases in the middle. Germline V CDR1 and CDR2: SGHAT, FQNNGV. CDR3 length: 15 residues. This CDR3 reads CASSLLGQLTDTQYF. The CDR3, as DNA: TGTGCCAGCAGCTTACTCGGACAACTCACAGATACGCAGTATTTT.

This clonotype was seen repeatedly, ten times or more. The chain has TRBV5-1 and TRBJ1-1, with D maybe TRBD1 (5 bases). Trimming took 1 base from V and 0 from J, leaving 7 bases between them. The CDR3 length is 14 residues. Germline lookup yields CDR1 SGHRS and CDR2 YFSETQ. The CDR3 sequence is CASSLTGMNTEAFF. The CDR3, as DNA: TGCGCCAGCAGCTTGACAGGCATGAACACTGAAGCTTTCTTT.

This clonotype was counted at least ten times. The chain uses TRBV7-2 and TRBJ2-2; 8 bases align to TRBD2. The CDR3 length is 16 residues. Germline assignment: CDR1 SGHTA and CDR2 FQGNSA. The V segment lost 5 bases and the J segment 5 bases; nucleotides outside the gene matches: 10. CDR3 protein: CASSGQSGSGTGELFF. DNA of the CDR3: TGTGCCAGCAGCGGACAGAGCGGGAGTGGGACCGGGGAGCTGTTTTTT.

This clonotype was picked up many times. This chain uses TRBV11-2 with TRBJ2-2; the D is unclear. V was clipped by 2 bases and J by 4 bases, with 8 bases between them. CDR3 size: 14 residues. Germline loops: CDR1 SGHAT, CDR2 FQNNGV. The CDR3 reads CASSLQEPTGELFF. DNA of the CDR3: TGTGCCAGCAGCTTACAGGAACCCACCGGGGAGCTGTTTTTT.

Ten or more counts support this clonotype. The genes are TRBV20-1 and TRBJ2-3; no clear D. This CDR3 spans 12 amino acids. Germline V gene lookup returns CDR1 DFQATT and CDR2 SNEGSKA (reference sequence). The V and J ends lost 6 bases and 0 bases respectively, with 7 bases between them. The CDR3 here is CSAPMSTDTQYF. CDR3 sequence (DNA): TGCAGTGCCCCCATGAGCACAGATACGCAGTATTTT.

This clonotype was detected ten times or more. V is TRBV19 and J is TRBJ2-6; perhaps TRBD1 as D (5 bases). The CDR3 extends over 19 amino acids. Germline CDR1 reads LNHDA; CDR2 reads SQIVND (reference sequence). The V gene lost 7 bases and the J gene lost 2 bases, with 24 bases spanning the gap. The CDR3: CASNLGVRQALAGANVLTF. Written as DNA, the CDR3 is TGTGCCAGTAACTTAGGGGTGAGACAAGCCCTCGCTGGGGCCAACGTCCTGACTTTC.

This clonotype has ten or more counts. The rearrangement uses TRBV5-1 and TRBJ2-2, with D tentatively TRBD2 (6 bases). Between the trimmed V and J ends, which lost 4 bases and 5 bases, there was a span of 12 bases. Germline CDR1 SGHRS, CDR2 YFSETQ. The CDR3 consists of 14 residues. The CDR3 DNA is TGCGCCAGCAGCCCAATCCGGGAGACCGGGGAGCTGTTTTTT. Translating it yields CASSPIRETGELFF.